A single sample gave rise to the 22 T cell receptor beta chains below, sequenced in a study of blood T cell repertoires in COVID-19 (dated by TCRdb to 2019 to 2021). Preparation of the library involved the immunoSEQ multiplex PCR assay. As stored in TCRdb, this immuneACCESS dataset retains in-frame rearrangements with V and J assigned. A fraction of the clones does not appear; measured against another copy, unresolved V genes explain less than half of the discrepancy, and the remainder lacks a known reason. The table for this sample lists roughly 120,000 clones; about 90% of them were counted only once. The ten biggest clones cover about 0.9% of the sample. Sequenced material: peripheral blood. The receptors derive from a woman between 50 and 59 years old with active or convalescent COVID-19.

The chain employs TRBV5-6 and TRBJ1-4, with 10 positions matching TRBD1. CDR3 length: 14 amino acids. Trimming removed 5 bases from V and 8 bases from J; junction bases left unmatched: 6. Germline V gene data show CDR1 as SGHDT and CDR2 as YYEEEE. This CDR3 reads CASRPRDRGEKLFF. The CDR3 nucleotides read TGTGCCAGCAGGCCACGGGACAGGGGAGAAAAACTGTTTTTT.

The rearrangement links TRBV5-1 to TRBJ2-7; D is possibly TRBD2 (6 bases). CDR3 length: 16 amino acids. V lost 3 bases to trimming and J lost 2 bases, with 18 bases between them. Germline V lookup: CDR1 SGHRS, CDR2 YFSETQ. CDR3 in DNA: TGCGCCAGCAGCTCGGGGTTGGGGGGTCGAACCTACGAGCAGTACTTC. It translates to CASSSGLGGRTYEQYF.

The J gene is TRBJ1-2, the V gene TRBV29-1, with 9 positions matching TRBD1. The germline CDR1 and CDR2 sequences are SQVTM and ANQGSEA. V was pared by 0 bases and J by 3 bases, with 5 bases of the junction left unmatched. CDR3 size: 15 residues. CDR3 sequence (DNA): TGCAGCGTTGAAGATAGGACAGGGGTCGACTATGGCTACACCTTC. This encodes CSVEDRTGVDYGYTF.

V is TRBV5-8 and J is TRBJ2-7; 8 nucleotides align to TRBD1. Germline V CDR1 and CDR2: SGHTS, YDEGEE. V trimming: 4 bases; J trimming: 1 base; junction bases outside the gene matches: 7. The CDR3 runs to 15 residues. In DNA form, the CDR3 reads TGTGCCAGCAGCCGCTTCGGACAGGGATCCTACGAGCAGTACTTC. Translated, it gives CASSRFGQGSYEQYF.

This clone was found a few times. The chain links TRBV5-1 to TRBJ1-6; no reliable D call. The CDR3 consists of 14 residues. Trimming pared 0 bases from V and 5 bases from J, leaving 6 bases between. Germline values: CDR1 SGHRS, CDR2 YFSETQ. For the CDR3, the DNA is TGCGCCAGCAGCTTGGACACGAATAATTCACCCCTCCACTTT. Translation: CASSLDTNNSPLHF.

The V and J genes are TRBV30 and TRBJ2-1, with 14 bases that match TRBD2. CDR3 length equals 15 residues. Germline loops: CDR1 GTSNPN, CDR2 SVGIG (reference sequence). V trimming: 4 bases; J trimming: 7 bases; junction bases outside the gene matches: 6. The CDR3 DNA follows: TGTGCCTGGATCCGGACTAGCGGGGGGAGGAATGAGCAGTTCTTC. Its translation: CAWIRTSGGRNEQFF.

The J gene is TRBJ2-5, the V gene TRBV24-1; TRBD1 matches at 9 bases. Per the germline V gene, CDR1 is KGHDR and CDR2 is SFDVKD. The V gene end was trimmed by 5 bases and the J gene end by 5 bases; junction bases not matched to a gene: 5. The CDR3 consists of 14 residues. For the CDR3, the DNA is TGTGCCACCAGTGGACCACAGGGGGCGGAGACCCAGTACTTC. Its translation is CATSGPQGAETQYF.

The chain is built from TRBV10-3 and TRBJ2-3; 10 bases fit TRBD2. CDR1 is ENHRY, CDR2 SYGVKD, per germline. The CDR3 runs 17 residues. The V segment lost 6 bases and the J segment 0 bases; nucleotides outside the gene matches: 9. As DNA, the CDR3 is TGTGCCATCAGCCCAAAACTAGCGGGGACTAGCACAGATACGCAGTATTTT. Translating gives CAISPKLAGTSTDTQYF.

The CDR3 DNA reads as TGTGCCAGCAGCTTGGGGAGGGATCAGCCCCAGCATTTT. Translated: CASSLGRDQPQHF. The chain combines TRBV5-6 with TRBJ1-5; D gene unclear. The CDR3 runs 13 residues. V shed 0 bases and J shed 5 bases, with 6 bases lying between them. Germline CDR1 and CDR2: SGHDT and YYEEEE.

The chain combines TRBV11-1 with TRBJ2-7, with TRBD2 matching 9 bases. The V segment lost 4 bases and the J segment 3 bases; nucleotides outside the gene matches: 4. The CDR3 sequence is 14 residues long. Germline-derived CDR1 and CDR2 are SGHAT and FQDESV (reference sequence). The CDR3 spells CASSSASGNYEQYF. Here the CDR3 DNA reads TGTGCCAGCAGCTCGGCTAGCGGGAACTACGAGCAGTACTTC.

CDR3 DNA sequence: TGTGCCAGCAGCTTCCGACCGGCTAGCGGGAGAATGTCCTACGAGCAGTACTTC. It encodes CASSFRPASGRMSYEQYF. The chain combines TRBV7-2 with TRBJ2-7; 10 nucleotides line up with TRBD2. The junction had 12 bases not matched to a gene; V was cut back by 3 bases and J by 1 base. Germline V gene data show CDR1 as SGHTA and CDR2 as FQGNSA. This CDR3 has 18 residues.

This chain connects TRBV7-3 to TRBJ2-2; D is undetermined. This CDR3 contains 14 residues. Trimming cost V 0 bases and J 3 bases, with 5 bases left between them. Germline loops: CDR1 SGHTA, CDR2 FQGTGA. The CDR3: CASSLTRDTGELFF. CDR3 in DNA: TGTGCCAGCAGCTTAACGCGCGACACCGGGGAGCTGTTTTTT.

This clone was detected only once. J is TRBJ2-2 and V is TRBV18, with 9 nucleotides matching TRBD2. This CDR3 comprises 17 residues. Per the germline V gene, CDR1 is KGHSH and CDR2 is LQKENI. Trimming removed 2 bases from V and 4 bases from J; junction bases left unmatched: 8. The chain's CDR3 is CASSPGIAGVSTGELFF. The CDR3 coding sequence is TGTGCCAGCTCACCAGGGATAGCGGGAGTAAGCACCGGGGAGCTGTTTTTT.

CDR3 sequence: CASSSGQGAHEKLFF. CDR3 bases: TGTGCCAGCAGTTCAGGACAGGGGGCGCACGAAAAACTGTTTTTT. The rearrangement links TRBV28 to TRBJ1-4; 11 nucleotides line up with TRBD1. The CDR3 length is 15 residues. Per germline, CDR1 MDHEN and CDR2 SYDVKM. J lost 8 bases, V lost 4 bases, and 6 bases had no gene match.

This clone was seen just once. The genes are TRBV11-2 and TRBJ2-7; a possible D gene is TRBD1 (5 bases). The CDR3 is made up of 13 amino acids. CDR1 and CDR2 (germline): SGHAT, FQNNGV. Trimming stripped 6 bases from V and 0 bases from J, with 9 bases between. DNA of the CDR3: TGTGCCAGCAGGAGACAGAGCTCCTACGAGCAGTACTTC. Its translation: CASRRQSSYEQYF. The full variable domain, in which reference TRBV11-2 and TRBJ2-7 provide the parts outside the CDR3, is EAGVAQSPRYKIIEKRQSVAFWCNPISGHATLYWYQQILGQGPKLLIQFQNNGVVDDSQLPKDRFSAERLKGVDSTLKIQPAKLEDSAVYLCASRRQSSYEQYFGPGTRLTVT.

The gene calls are TRBV19 and TRBJ2-5, with TRBD1 matching over 8 bases. Germline-derived CDR1 and CDR2 are LNHDA and SQIVND (reference sequence). This CDR3 contains 14 residues. V lost 6 bases to trimming and J lost 5 bases; unmatched junction nucleotides: 8. The CDR3 reads CASSPDRERETQYF. The CDR3 DNA sequence: TGTGCCAGTAGCCCGGACAGGGAGAGGGAGACCCAGTACTTC.

The V gene is TRBV30, the J gene TRBJ2-7; TRBD2 matches 7 bases. V lost 1 base to trimming and J lost 6 bases; unmatched junction nucleotides: 12. The length of the CDR3 is 15 residues. Germline loops: CDR1 GTSNPN, CDR2 SVGIG (reference sequence). The CDR3 bases are TGTGCCTGGAGTGGAGGCCTCGGGGGGTTCGGCGAGCAGTACTTC. Translated: CAWSGGLGGFGEQYF. The full variable domain, completed using reference TRBV30 and TRBJ2-7, is SQTIHQWPATLVQPVGSPLSLECTVEGTSNPNLYWYRQAAGRGLQLLFYSVGIGQISSEVPQNLSASRPQDRQFILSSKKLLLSDSGFYLCAWSGGLGGFGEQYFGPGTRLTVT.

This chain links TRBV9 with TRBJ2-7; TRBD1 agrees at 8 bases. Germline V gene lookup returns CDR1 SGDLS and CDR2 YYNGEE. The CDR3 length is 13 residues. With V trimmed by 2 bases and J by 7 bases, 5 bases remained unmatched. CDR3 DNA sequence: TGTGCCAGCAGCGTGTCCACAGGGGGAGAGCAGTACTTC. Translated, it gives CASSVSTGGEQYF.

This clone showed up just a few times. The chain couples TRBV5-4 to TRBJ2-3; 9 nucleotides agree with TRBD1. The CDR3 length is 16 residues. V lost 4 bases, J lost 2 bases, and 8 bases stayed unmatched. Looked up from germline, CDR1 is SGHNT and CDR2 is YYREEE (reference sequence). CDR3 protein: CASSAEQGAHTDTQYF. The CDR3 DNA follows: TGTGCCAGCAGCGCGGAACAGGGGGCGCACACAGATACGCAGTATTTT.

V and J are TRBV15 and TRBJ2-5; D is possibly TRBD1 (5 bases). V lost 3 bases and J 2 bases, leaving 16 bases between the germline ends. This CDR3 is built from 16 residues. The germline V gene has CDR1 LNHNV and CDR2 YYDKDF (reference sequence). The CDR3 DNA reads as TGTGCCACCAGCAGCCCCAAGACAGACCCACAAGAGACCCAGTACTTC. This sequence encodes CATSSPKTDPQETQYF.

The V gene is TRBV14, the J gene TRBJ1-2; 8 bases line up with TRBD1. J was trimmed by 7 bases and V by 4 bases; bases with no gene match: 8. Per germline, CDR1 SGHDN and CDR2 FVKESK. The CDR3 extends over 14 amino acids. CDR3 nucleotides: TGTGCCAGCAGCCGGATACCAGGGGGCACTGGCTACACCTTC. Translating it yields CASSRIPGGTGYTF.

This clone was recorded a few times. This chain joins TRBV24-1 and TRBJ2-1, with 9 bases lining up with TRBD2. V was pared by 3 bases and J by 16 bases, with 12 bases of the junction left unmatched. The V gene's germline CDR1 is KGHDR and CDR2 SFDVKD. The CDR3 spans 14 residues. The CDR3 bases are TGTGCCACCAGTGATAAGACTAGCGGAGAAGGATATTTCTTC. Residues: CATSDKTSGEGYFF.